Described below is a single T cell receptor beta chain sequence and its context. This sample is part of a study of blood T cell repertoires in COVID-19. Authors' processing steps: Cell counts per sample came from amplifying reference gene primers. Generated by immunoSEQ multiplex PCR, the TCRdb table keeps only in-frame clones and is missing some. V and J calls and clone size follow that table, whereas D and trimming were derived from the DNA. The data show about 300,000 clones, approximately 89% seen once. The source material was peripheral blood. This receptor was identified in a woman under 40 with COVID-19, enrolled during active disease.

The CDR3 DNA reads TGTGCCAGCAGCGTTTTGAGCGGGGGGGTAAGCGAGCAGTTCTTC. It is translated as CASSVLSGGVSEQFF. V usage is TRBV5-4 and J usage is TRBJ2-1; 10 bases fit TRBD2. V lost 4 bases to trimming and J lost 10 bases; unmatched junction nucleotides: 11. Per the germline V gene, CDR1 is SGHNT and CDR2 is YYREEE (reference sequence). The CDR3 has 15 amino acids.